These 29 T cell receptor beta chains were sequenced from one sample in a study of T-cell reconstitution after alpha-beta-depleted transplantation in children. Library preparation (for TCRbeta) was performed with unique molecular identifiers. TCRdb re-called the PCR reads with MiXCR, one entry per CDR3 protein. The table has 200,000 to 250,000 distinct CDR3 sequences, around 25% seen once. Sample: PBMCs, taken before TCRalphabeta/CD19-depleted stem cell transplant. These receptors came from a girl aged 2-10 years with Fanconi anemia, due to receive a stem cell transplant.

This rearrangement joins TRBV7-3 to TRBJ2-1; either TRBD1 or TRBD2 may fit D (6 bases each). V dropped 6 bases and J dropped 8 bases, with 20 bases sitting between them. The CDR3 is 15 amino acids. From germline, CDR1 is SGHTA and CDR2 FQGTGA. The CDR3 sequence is CASSPLVGGVDEQFF. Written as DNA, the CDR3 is TGTGCCAGCAGTCCCCTTGTGGGGGGCGTTGATGAGCAGTTCTTC.

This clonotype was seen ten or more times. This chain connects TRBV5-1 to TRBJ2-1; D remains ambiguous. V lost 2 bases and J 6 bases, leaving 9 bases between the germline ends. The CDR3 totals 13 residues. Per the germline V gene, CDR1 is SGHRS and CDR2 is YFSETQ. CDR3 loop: CASSFPLGNEQFF. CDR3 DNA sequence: TGCGCCAGCAGCTTCCCCTTAGGCAATGAGCAGTTCTTC.

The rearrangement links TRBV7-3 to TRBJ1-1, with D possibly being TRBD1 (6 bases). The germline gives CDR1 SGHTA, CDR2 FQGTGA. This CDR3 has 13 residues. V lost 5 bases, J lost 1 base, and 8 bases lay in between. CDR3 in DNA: TGTGCCAGCAGCATGGACAGGAACACTGAAGCTTTCTTT. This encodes CASSMDRNTEAFF.

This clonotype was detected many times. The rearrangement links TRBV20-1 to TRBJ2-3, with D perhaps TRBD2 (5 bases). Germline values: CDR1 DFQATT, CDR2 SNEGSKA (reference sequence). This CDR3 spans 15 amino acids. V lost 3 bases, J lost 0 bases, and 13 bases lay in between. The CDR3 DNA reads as TGCAGTGCTAGTGGGCGGGCCGCTAGCACAGATACGCAGTATTTT. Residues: CSASGRAASTDTQYF.

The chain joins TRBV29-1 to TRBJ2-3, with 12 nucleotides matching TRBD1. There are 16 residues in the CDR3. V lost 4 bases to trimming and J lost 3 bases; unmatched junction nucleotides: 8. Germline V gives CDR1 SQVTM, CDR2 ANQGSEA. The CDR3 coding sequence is TGCAGCGTTGCGGGACAGGGGGCGGAGTGGACAGATACGCAGTATTTT. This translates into CSVAGQGAEWTDTQYF.

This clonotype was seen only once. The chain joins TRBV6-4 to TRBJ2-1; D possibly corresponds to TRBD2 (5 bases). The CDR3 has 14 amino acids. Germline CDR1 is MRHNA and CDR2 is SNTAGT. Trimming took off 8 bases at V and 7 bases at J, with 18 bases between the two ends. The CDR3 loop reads CASSQWGERNEQFF. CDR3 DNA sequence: TGTGCCAGCTCACAGTGGGGAGAGAGAAATGAGCAGTTCTTC.

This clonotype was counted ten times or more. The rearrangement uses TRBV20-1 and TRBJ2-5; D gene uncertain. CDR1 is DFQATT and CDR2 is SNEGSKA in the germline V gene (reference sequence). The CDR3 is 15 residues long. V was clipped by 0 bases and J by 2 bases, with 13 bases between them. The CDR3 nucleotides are TGCAGTGCTAGAGATCCCCTACGGACGCAAGAGACCCAGTACTTC. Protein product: CSARDPLRTQETQYF.

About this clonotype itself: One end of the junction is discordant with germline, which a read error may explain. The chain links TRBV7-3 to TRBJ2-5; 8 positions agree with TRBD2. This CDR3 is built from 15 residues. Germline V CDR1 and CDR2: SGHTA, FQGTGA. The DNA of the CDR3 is TGTGCCAGCAGCCTAACAGGGACTAGGCAAGAGACCCAGTACTTC. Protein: CASSLTGTRQETQYF.

The CDR3 DNA reads TGTGCCAGCAGCAACCGAGATGAAGGGGACAGGGGTTTACCTTGCTCTGGAAACACCATATATTTT. Translation gives CASSNRDEGDRGLPCSGNTIYF. The V call is TRBV21-1, the J call TRBJ1-3; the table's D call of TRBD1 was not tested on the DNA. TRBV21-1 is classified as a pseudogene. This CDR3 contains 22 residues.

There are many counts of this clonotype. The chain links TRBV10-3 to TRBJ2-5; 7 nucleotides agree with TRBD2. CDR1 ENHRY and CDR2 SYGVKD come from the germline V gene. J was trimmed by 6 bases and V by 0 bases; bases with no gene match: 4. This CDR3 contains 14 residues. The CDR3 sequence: CAISESSGGKTQYF. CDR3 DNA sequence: TGTGCCATCAGTGAGTCTTCGGGGGGTAAGACCCAGTACTTC.

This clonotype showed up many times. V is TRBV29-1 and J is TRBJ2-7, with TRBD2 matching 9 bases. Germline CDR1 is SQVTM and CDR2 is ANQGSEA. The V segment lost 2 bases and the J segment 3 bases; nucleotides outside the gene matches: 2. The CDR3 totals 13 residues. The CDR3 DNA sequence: TGCAGCGTTGAACTAGCGGGGTACTACGAGCAGTACTTC. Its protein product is CSVELAGYYEQYF.

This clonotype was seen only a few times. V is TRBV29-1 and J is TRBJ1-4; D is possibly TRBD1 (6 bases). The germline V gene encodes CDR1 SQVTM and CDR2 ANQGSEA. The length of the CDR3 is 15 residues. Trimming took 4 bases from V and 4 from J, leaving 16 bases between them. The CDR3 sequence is CSVVVRGGLNEKLFF. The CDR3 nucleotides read TGCAGCGTTGTCGTCAGGGGAGGGCTTAATGAAAAACTGTTTTTT.

The CDR3 sequence: CAWSVVAGTGELFF. CDR3 nucleotide sequence: TGTGCCTGGAGTGTAGTAGCTGGGACCGGGGAGCTGTTTTTT. The V and J genes are TRBV30 and TRBJ2-2, with unresolved D. V lost 0 bases and J lost 5, with 10 bases in between. This CDR3 is built from 14 residues. CDR1 is GTSNPN, CDR2 SVGIG, per germline (reference sequence).

CDR3 loop: CASSLQGGLAKNIQYF. CDR3 nucleotide sequence: TGCGCCAGCAGTTTACAGGGGGGACTAGCCAAAAACATTCAGTACTTC. The chain carries TRBV23-1 and TRBJ2-4; 8 bases agree with TRBD1. TRBV23-1 is noted as an ORF with a role that remains uncertain. The V gene end was trimmed by 5 bases and the J gene end by 0 bases; junction bases not matched to a gene: 6. This CDR3 contains 16 residues.

CDR3 loop: CASSPSLAVGSDEQFF. DNA of the CDR3: TGTGCCAGCAGTCCCTCTCTAGCGGTCGGAAGTGATGAGCAGTTCTTC. The chain couples TRBV6-1 to TRBJ2-1, with 7 bases aligning to TRBD2. Germline V gives CDR1 MNHNS, CDR2 SASEGT. V was pared by 5 bases and J by 8 bases, with 15 bases of the junction left unmatched. The CDR3 loop spans 16 amino acids.

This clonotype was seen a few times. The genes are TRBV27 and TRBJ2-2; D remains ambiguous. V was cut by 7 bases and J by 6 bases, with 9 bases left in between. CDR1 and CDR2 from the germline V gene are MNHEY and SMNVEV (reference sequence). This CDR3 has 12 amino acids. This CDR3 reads CASKVGSGELFF. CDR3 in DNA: TGTGCCAGCAAGGTCGGTTCCGGGGAGCTGTTTTTT.

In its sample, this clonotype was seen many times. The CDR3 DNA reads TGCAGTGCTAGAGAACCGGGAGGCCCCTACGAGCAGTACTTC. Protein: CSAREPGGPYEQYF. This sequence joins TRBV20-1 and TRBJ2-7; 7 bases agree with TRBD2. V was pared by 0 bases and J by 2 bases, with 4 bases of the junction left unmatched. CDR3 size: 14 residues. CDR1 and CDR2 (germline): DFQATT, SNEGSKA (reference sequence).

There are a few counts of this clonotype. This CDR3 reads CSVEIPKRASREWVTDTQYF. DNA of the CDR3: TGCAGCGTTGAAATACCCAAACGGGCCAGTCGGGAGTGGGTCACAGATACGCAGTATTTT. The J gene is TRBJ2-3, the V gene TRBV29-1; possible D gene TRBD2, 6 bases. The V gene lost 2 bases and the J gene lost 2 bases, with 29 bases spanning the gap. The CDR3 covers 20 residues. Germline CDR1 SQVTM, CDR2 ANQGSEA.

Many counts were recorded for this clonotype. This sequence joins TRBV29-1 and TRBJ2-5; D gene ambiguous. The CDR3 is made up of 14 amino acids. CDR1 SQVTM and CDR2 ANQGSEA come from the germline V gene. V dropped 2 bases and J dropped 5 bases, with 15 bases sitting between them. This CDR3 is CSVESVGAAETQYF. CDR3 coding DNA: TGCAGCGTTGAATCGGTCGGAGCCGCGGAGACCCAGTACTTC.

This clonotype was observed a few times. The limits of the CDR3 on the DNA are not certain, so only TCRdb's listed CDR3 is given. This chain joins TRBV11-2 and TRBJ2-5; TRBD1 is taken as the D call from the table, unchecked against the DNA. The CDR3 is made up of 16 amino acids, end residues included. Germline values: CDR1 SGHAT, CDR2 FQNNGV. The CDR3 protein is CASSLIRARGRETQYF.

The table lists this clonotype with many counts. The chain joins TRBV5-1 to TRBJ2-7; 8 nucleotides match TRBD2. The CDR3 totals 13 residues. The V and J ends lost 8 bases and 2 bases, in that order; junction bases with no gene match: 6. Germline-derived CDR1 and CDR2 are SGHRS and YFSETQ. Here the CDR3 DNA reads TGCGCCAGTTCCGGGACTAGTACCTACGAGCAGTACTTC. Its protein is CASSGTSTYEQYF.

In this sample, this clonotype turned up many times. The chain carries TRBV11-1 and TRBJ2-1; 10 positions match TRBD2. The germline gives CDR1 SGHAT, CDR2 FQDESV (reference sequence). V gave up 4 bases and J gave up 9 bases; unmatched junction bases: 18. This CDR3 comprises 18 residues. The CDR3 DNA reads TGTGCCAGCAGCTCGACAACCCGGGCTAGCGGGAGTATAGGTGAGCAGTTCTTC. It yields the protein CASSSTTRASGSIGEQFF.

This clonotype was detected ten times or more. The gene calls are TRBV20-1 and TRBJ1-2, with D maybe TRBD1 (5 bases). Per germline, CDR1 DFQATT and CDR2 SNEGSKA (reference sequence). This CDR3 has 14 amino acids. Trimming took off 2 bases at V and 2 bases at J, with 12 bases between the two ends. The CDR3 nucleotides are TGCAGTGCTAGAACGGGACGGATCAACTATGGCTACACCTTC. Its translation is CSARTGRINYGYTF.

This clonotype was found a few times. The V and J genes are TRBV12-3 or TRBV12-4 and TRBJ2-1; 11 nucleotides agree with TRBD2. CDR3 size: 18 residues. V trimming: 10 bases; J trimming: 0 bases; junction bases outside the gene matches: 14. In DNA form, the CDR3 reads TGTGCCATCACCTCCGGGACTAGCGGTTTGAGCTCCTACAATGAGCAGTTCTTC. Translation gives CAITSGTSGLSSYNEQFF.

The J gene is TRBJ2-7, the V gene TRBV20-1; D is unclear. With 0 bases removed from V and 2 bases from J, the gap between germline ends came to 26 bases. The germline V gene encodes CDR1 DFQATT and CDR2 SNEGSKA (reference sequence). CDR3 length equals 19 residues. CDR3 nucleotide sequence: TGCAGTGCTAGAGATCCCTACCTTCGAACAACGCGAATTCCCTACGAGCAGTACTTC. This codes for CSARDPYLRTTRIPYEQYF.

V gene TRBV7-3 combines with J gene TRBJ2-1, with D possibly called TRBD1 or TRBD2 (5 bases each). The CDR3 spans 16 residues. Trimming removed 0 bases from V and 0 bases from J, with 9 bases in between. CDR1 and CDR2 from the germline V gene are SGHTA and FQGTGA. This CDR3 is CASSLTRGDSYNEQFF. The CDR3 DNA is TGTGCCAGCAGCTTAACTAGGGGAGACTCCTACAATGAGCAGTTCTTC.

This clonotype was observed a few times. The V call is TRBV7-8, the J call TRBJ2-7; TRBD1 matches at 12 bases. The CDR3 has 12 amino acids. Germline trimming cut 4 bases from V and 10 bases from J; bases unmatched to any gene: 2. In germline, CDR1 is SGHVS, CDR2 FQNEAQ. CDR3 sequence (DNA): TGTGCCAGCAGCTGGGACAGGGGGCCACAGTACTTC. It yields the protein CASSWDRGPQYF.

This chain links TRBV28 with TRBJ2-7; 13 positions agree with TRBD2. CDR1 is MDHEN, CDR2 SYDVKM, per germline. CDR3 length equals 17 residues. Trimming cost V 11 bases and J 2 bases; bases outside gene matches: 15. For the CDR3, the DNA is TGTGCCTCTCATAGCCGGAGACTAGCGGGAGGAGCCTACGAGCAGTACTTC. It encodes CASHSRRLAGGAYEQYF.

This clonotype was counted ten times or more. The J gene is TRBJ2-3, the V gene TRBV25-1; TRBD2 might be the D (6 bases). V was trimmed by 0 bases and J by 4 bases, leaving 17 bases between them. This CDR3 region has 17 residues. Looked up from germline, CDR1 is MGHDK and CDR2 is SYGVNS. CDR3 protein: CASSEYLRGSDADTQYF. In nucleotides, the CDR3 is TGTGCCAGCAGTGAATACCTTCGGGGGAGTGACGCAGATACGCAGTATTTT.